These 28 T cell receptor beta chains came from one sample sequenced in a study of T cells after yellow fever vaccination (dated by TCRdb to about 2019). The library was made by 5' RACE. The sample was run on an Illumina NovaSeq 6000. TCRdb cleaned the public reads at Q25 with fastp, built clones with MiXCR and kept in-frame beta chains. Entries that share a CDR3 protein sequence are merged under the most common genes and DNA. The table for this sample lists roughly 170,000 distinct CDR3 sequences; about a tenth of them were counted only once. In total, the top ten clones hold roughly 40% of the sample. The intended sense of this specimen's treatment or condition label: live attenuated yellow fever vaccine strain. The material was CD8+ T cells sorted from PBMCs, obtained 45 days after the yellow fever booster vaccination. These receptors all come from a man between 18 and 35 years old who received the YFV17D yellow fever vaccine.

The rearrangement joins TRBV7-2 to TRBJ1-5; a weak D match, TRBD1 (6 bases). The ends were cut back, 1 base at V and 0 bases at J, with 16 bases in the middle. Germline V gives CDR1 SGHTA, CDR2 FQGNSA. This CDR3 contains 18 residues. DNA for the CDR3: TGTGCCAGCAGCTTAGATCCGGGGGCAGTTTATAGCAATCAGCCCCAGCATTTT. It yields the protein CASSLDPGAVYSNQPQHF.

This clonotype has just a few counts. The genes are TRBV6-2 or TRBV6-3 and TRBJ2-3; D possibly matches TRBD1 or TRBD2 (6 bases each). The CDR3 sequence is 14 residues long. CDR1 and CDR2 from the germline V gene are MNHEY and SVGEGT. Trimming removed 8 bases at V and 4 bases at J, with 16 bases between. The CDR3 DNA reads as TGTGCCAGCCATAAGGGGGGCGCGGCAGATACGCAGTATTTT. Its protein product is CASHKGGAADTQYF.

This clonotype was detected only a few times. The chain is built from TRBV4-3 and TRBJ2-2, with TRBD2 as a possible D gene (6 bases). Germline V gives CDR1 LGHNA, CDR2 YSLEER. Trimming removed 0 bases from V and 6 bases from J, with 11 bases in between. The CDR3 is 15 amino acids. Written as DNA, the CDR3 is TGCGCCAGCAGCCAAGACGGGGGAACGGCCGGGGAGCTGTTTTTT. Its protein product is CASSQDGGTAGELFF.

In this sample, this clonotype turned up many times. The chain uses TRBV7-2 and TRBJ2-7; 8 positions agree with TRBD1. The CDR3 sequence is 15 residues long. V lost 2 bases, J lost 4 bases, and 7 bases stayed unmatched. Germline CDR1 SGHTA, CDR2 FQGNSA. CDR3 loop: CASSLTPQGAYEQYF. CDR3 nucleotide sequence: TGTGCCAGCAGCTTAACCCCGCAGGGGGCTTACGAGCAGTACTTC.

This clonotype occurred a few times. The CDR3 protein is CASTQGEWGTDTQYF. Here the CDR3 DNA reads TGTGCCAGCACCCAAGGGGAGTGGGGCACAGATACGCAGTATTTT. The chain couples TRBV6-2 or TRBV6-3 to TRBJ2-3; D is tentatively TRBD1 or TRBD2 (5 bases each). The CDR3 is 15 amino acids. The germline V and J ends were trimmed by 7 bases and 1 base, with 15 bases remaining between them. Germline assignment: CDR1 MNHEY and CDR2 SVGEGT.

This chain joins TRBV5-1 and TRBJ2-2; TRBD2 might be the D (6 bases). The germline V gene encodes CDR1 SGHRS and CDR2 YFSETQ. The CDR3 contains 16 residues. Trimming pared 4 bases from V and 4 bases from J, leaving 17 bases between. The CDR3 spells CASSPLAGRRTGELFF. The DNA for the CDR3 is TGCGCCAGCAGCCCCCTCGCGGGGAGGCGCACCGGGGAGCTGTTTTTT.

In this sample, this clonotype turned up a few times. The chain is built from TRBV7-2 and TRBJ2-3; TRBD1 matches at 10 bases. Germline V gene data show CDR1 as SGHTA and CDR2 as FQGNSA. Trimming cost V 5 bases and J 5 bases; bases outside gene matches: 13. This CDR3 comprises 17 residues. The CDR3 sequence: CASSPGGGDRGIDTQYF. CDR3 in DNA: TGTGCCAGCAGCCCCGGGGGGGGGGACAGGGGAATAGATACGCAGTATTTT.

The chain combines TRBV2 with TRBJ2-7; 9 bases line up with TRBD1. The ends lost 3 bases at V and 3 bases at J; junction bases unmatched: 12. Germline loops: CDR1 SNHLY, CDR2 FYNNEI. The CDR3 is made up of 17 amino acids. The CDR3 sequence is CASSEGPGTGSVYEQYV. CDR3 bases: TGTGCCAGCAGTGAGGGCCCCGGGACAGGGTCCGTCTACGAGCAGTACGTC.

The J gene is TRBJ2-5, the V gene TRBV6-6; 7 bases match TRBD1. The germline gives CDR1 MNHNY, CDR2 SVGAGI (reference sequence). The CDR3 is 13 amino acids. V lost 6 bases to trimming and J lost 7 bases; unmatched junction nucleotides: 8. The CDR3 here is CASSRDSSGTQYF. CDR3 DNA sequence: TGTGCCAGCAGCAGGGACAGCTCAGGGACCCAGTACTTC.

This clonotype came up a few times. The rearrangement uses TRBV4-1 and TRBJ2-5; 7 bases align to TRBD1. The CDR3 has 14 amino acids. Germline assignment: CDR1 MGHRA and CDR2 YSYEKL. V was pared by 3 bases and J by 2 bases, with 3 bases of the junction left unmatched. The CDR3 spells CASSHLQGQETQYF. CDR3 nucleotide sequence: TGCGCCAGCAGCCACCTACAGGGGCAAGAGACCCAGTACTTC.

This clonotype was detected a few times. Here the CDR3 reads CASSLGGPLGDTQYF. The CDR3 DNA reads as TGTGCCAGCAGCTTAGGGGGACCCCTGGGGGATACGCAGTATTTT. This rearrangement joins TRBV11-2 to TRBJ2-3; either TRBD1 or TRBD2 may fit D (5 bases each). This CDR3 is 15 amino acids long. Trimming left V 1 base short and J 6 bases short, with 14 bases between. Germline loops: CDR1 SGHAT, CDR2 FQNNGV.

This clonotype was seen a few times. CDR3 in amino acids: CASSLARYYEQYV. The CDR3 bases are TGTGCCAGCAGCTTAGCTCGCTATTACGAGCAGTACGTC. The chain is built from TRBV7-8 and TRBJ2-7; D uncertain. CDR3 size: 13 residues. In germline, CDR1 is SGHVS, CDR2 FQNEAQ. The V end lost 0 bases, the J end lost 4 bases, and 7 bases lay between the germline ends.

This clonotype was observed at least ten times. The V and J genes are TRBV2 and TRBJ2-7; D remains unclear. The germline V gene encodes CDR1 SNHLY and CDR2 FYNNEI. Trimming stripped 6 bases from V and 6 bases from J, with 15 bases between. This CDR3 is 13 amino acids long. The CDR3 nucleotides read TGTGCCAGCAGATCGGCCTACACTGGCGAGCAGTACGTC. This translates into CASRSAYTGEQYV.

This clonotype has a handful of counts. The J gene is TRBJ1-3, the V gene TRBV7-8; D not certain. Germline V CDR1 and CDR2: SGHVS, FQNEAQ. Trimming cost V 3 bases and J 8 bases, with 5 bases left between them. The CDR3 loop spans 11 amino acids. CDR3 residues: CASSFGDTIYF. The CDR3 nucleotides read TGTGCCAGCAGCTTCGGCGACACCATATATTTT.

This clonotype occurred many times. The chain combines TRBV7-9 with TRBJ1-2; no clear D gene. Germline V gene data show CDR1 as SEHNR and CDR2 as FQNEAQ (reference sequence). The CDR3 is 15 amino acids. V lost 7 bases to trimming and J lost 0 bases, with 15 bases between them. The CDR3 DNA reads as TGTGCCAGCACGCGGCCTCCTTCACCTAACTATGGCTACACCTTC. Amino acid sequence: CASTRPPSPNYGYTF.

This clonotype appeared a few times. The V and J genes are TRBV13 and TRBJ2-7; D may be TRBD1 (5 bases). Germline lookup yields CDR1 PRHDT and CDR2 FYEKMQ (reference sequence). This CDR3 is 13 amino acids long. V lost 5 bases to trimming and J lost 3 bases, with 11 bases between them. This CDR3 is CASSPWGSYEQYV. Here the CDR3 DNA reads TGTGCCAGCAGCCCCTGGGGCAGCTACGAGCAGTACGTC.

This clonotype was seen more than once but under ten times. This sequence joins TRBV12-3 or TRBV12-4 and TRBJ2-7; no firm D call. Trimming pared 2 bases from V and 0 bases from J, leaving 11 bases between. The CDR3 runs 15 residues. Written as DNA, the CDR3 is TGTGCCAGCAGTTTACTATATGTAAACTCCTACGAGCAGTACTTC. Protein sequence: CASSLLYVNSYEQYF.

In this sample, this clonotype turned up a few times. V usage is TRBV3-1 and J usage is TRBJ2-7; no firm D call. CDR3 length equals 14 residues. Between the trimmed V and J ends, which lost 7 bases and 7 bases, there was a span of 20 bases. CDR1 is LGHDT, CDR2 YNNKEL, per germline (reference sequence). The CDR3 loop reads CASNLSPGLSEQYF. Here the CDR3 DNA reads TGTGCCAGCAATCTCTCCCCCGGCCTTAGTGAGCAGTACTTC.

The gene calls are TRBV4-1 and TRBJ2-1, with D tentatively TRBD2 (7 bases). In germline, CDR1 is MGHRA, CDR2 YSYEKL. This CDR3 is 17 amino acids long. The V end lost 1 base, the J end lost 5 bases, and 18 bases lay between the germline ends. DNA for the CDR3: TGCGCCAGCAGCCAAGTTGGTGGGGGGGCCAACGACAATGAGCAGTTCTTC. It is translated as CASSQVGGGANDNEQFF.

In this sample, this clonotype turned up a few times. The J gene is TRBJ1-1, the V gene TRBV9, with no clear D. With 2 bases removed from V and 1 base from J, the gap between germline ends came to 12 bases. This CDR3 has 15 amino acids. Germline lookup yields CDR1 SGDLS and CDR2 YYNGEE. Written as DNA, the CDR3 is TGTGCCAGCAGCGTCGACGGGCTCGCGAACACTGAAGCTTTCTTT. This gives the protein CASSVDGLANTEAFF.

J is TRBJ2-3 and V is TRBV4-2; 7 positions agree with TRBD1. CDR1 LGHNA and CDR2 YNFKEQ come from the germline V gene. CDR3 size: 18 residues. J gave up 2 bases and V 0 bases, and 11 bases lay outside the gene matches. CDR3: CASSQDRARGGLTDTQYF. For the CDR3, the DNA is TGTGCCAGCAGCCAAGATAGGGCGAGAGGGGGCCTCACAGATACGCAGTATTTT.

Here the CDR3 reads CASSQVVATTYNEQFF. The CDR3 DNA reads as TGTGCCAGCAGCCAAGTAGTGGCGACTACCTACAATGAGCAGTTCTTC. The chain recombines TRBV4-2 with TRBJ2-1, with D possibly TRBD2 on 5 matching bases. The length of the CDR3 is 16 residues. Germline V gives CDR1 LGHNA, CDR2 YNFKEQ. Trimming shortened V by 1 base and J by 2 bases, and 12 bases separated the two germline ends.

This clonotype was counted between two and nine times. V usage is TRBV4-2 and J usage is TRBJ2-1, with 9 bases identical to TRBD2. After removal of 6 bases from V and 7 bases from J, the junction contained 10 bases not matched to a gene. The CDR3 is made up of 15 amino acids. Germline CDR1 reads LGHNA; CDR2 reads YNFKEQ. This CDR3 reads CASSPQRGAENEQFF. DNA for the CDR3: TGTGCCAGCAGTCCGCAGCGGGGGGCTGAGAATGAGCAGTTCTTC.

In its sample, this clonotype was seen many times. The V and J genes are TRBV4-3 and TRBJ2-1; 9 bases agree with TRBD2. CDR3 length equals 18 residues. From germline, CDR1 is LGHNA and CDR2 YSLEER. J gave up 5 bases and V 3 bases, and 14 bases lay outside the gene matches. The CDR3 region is CASSQTIFLAGVDNEQFF. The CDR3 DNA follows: TGCGCCAGCAGCCAGACCATTTTCTTAGCGGGGGTCGACAATGAGCAGTTCTTC.

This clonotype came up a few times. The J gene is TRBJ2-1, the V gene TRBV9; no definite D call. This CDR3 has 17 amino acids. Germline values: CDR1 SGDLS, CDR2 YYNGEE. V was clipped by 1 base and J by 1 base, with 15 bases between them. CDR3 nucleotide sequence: TGTGCCAGCAGCGTAAGCCCCGGCCGCGGTTCCTACAATGAGCAGTTCTTC. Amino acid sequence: CASSVSPGRGSYNEQFF.

The CDR3 is CASSLRGGRSYNEQFF. As DNA, the CDR3 is TGTGCCAGCAGTTTGCGGGGGGGCCGCTCCTACAATGAGCAGTTCTTC. The chain joins TRBV6-2 or TRBV6-3 to TRBJ2-1; 9 bases map to TRBD2. Per the germline V gene, CDR1 is MNHEY and CDR2 is SVGEGT. The ends lost 4 bases at V and 0 bases at J; junction bases unmatched: 4. CDR3 length equals 16 residues.

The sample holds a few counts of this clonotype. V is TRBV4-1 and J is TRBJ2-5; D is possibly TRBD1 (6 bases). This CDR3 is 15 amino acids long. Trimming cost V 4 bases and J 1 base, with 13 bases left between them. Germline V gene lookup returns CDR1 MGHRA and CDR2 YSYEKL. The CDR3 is CASSPSSTGQETQYF. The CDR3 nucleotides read TGCGCCAGCAGCCCGTCCTCGACAGGCCAAGAGACCCAGTACTTC.

The CDR3: CASSPGRAEKLFF. CDR3 DNA sequence: TGTGCCAGCAGCCCGGGGCGGGCTGAAAAACTGTTTTTT. The V call is TRBV9, the J call TRBJ1-4, with D maybe TRBD1 (5 bases). The CDR3 loop spans 13 amino acids. The V end was cut by 4 bases, the J end by 7 bases, with 11 bases between. Germline V gene sequence: CDR1 SGDLS, CDR2 YYNGEE.